This T cell receptor (beta chain) comes out of a study of shared clonotypes between healthy human individuals. V lost 4 bases and J 9 bases, leaving 8 bases between the germline ends. CDR1 SGHRS and CDR2 YFSETQ come from the germline V gene. The CDR3 is 11 amino acids. Profiled with immunoSEQ multiplex PCR; TCRdb holds only in-frame clones, not every one. The sample shows about 2.4 million clones, 80% to 95% of them seen only once. The sample consisted of naive CD4+ T cells from PBMCs. Specified subset: CD45RA+ positively selected. The chain has TRBV5-1 and TRBJ2-1; D unresolved. The TCR originated in a man younger than 35 in good health. Some clones in this sample may be carry-over from other donors' samples. CDR3 DNA: TGCGCCAGCAGCGGAAGCGTTGAGCAGTTCTTC. Protein sequence: CASSGSVEQFF.